This TCR beta chain was identified in a study of blood T cells in healthy people across ages. Study outcomes and limitations: Naive CD4+ cells and diversity were both higher in long-lived donors than in aged donors. With age, beta diversity per million T cells declined roughly linearly, significantly by 30 to 40.

As regards this clonotype: The antigen remains undetermined.

The authors ran a second PCR of about 6 to 11 cycles using a sample-barcoded 5' primer and a J-beta primer mix. Every sample produced at least 2.5 million CDR3-containing paired-end reads. TCRdb itself ran the 5' RACE reads through MiXCR, one entry per CDR3 protein. The sample includes hundreds of thousands of distinct CDR3 sequences, about a quarter of them seen just once. The data also belong to a second study, concerning T cells of mothers and their children. Per that study: A few healthy Caucasian mothers, along with their six children, were the donors.

This receptor was identified in a boy aged 2 to 10 in good health. The sample comprised blood.

CDR3 loop: CASSVPEGGLRRSEQYF. The CDR3 nucleotides read TGTGCCAGCAGCGTACCAGAGGGGGGTCTCCGTCGTTCCGAGCAGTACTTC. The rearrangement uses TRBV11-2 and TRBJ2-7; D assignment may be TRBD1 or TRBD2 (6 bases each). CDR3 length: 17 residues. V dropped 5 bases and J dropped 6 bases, with 26 bases sitting between them. Germline V gene lookup returns CDR1 SGHAT and CDR2 FQNNGV. Combining the CDR3 with reference TRBV11-2 and TRBJ2-7 gives the whole variable domain EAGVAQSPRYKIIEKRQSVAFWCNPISGHATLYWYQQILGQGPKLLIQFQNNGVVDDSQLPKDRFSAERLKGVDSTLKIQPAKLEDSAVYLCASSVPEGGLRRSEQYFGPGTRLTVT.